The entry that follows covers one T cell receptor beta chain sequence. Antigen specificity is unknown. Thymus tissue for the work was resected from patients undergoing corrective heart surgery. These data come from a study of human thymus T cells. Assay: immunoSEQ multiplex PCR; the TCRdb copy retains only in-frame clones and omits some. This table has tens of thousands of clones, roughly 94% appearing once. J lost 3 bases, V lost 3 bases, and 23 bases had no gene match. This CDR3 comprises 21 residues. CDR1 and CDR2 from the germline V gene are KGHSH and LQKENI. Overall study results and limits: Related studies noted strongly shared thymic repertoires across unrelated people.

The chain employs TRBV18 and TRBJ2-1; 7 nucleotides match TRBD2. This TCR derives from a girl under three years old with a congenital heart defect but otherwise immunologically healthy. The sequencing input was thymus tissue. The CDR3 DNA reads TGTGCCAGCTCACCCTATCTACCGCAATTCAAGCGGGATAGGGTCTACAATGAGCAGTTCTTC. Translation gives CASSPYLPQFKRDRVYNEQFF.